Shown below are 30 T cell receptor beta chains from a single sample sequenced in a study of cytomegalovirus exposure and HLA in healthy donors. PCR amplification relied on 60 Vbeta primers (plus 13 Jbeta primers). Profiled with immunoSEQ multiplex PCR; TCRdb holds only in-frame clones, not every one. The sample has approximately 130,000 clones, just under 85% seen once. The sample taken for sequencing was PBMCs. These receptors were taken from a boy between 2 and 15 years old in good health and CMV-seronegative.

In DNA form, the CDR3 reads TGTGCCAGCAGTTTATGGCGAGGCCTCTCTGGGGCCAACGTCCTGACTTTC. Its translation is CASSLWRGLSGANVLTF. This chain joins TRBV27 and TRBJ2-6, with D unclear. The CDR3 runs to 17 residues. From germline, CDR1 is MNHEY and CDR2 SMNVEV (reference sequence). With 1 base removed from V and 0 bases from J, the gap between germline ends came to 10 bases.

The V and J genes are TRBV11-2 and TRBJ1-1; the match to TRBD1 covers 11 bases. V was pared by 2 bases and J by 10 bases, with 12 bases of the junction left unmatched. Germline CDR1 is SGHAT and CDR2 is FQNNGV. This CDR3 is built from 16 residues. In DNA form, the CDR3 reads TGTGCCAGCAGCTTAATCGGCGGACAGGGGGCGAGGGGAGCTTTCTTT. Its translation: CASSLIGGQGARGAFF.

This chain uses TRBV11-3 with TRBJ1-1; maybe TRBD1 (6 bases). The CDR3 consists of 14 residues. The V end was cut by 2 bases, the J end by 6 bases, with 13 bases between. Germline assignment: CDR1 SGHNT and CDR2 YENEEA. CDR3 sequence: CASSLRGNSAEAFF. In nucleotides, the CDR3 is TGTGCCAGCAGCTTAAGGGGGAATAGTGCTGAAGCTTTCTTT.

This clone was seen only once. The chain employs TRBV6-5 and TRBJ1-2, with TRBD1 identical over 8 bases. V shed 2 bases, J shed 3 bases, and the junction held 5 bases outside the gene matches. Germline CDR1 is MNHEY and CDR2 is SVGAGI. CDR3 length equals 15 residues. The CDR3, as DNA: TGTGCCAGCAGTTACCTCGGACAGGGTTACTATGGCTACACCTTC. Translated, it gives CASSYLGQGYYGYTF.

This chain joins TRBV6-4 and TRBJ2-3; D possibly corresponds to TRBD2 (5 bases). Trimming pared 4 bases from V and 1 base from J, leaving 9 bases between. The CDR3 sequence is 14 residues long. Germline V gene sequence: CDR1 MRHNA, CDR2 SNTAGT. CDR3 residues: CASSASRGTDTQYF. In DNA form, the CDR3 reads TGTGCCAGCAGTGCCTCGAGGGGCACAGATACGCAGTATTTT.

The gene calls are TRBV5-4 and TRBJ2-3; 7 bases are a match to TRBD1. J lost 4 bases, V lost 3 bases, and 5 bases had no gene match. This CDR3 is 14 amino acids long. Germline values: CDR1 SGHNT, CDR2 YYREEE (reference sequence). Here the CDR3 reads CASSSQGTPDTQYF. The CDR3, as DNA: TGTGCCAGCAGCTCACAGGGGACGCCAGATACGCAGTATTTT.

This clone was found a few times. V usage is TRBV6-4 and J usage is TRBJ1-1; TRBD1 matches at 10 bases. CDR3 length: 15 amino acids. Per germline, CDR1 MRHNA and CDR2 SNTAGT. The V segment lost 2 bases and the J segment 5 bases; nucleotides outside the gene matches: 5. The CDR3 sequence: CASSDGTGVSTEAFF. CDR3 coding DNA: TGTGCCAGCAGTGACGGGACAGGGGTGTCAACTGAAGCTTTCTTT.

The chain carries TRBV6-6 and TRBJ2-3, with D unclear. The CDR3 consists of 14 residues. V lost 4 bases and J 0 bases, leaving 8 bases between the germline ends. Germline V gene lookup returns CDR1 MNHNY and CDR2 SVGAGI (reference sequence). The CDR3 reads CASSLPGSTDTQYF. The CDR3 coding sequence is TGTGCCAGCAGTTTGCCCGGGAGCACAGATACGCAGTATTTT.

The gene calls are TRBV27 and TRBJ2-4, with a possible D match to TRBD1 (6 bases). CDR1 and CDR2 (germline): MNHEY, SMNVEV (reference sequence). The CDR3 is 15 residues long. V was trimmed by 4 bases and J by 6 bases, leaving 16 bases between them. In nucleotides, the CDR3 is TGTGCCAGCAGTTACGGATCGGCAGGGGTAAACATTCAGTACTTC. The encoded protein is CASSYGSAGVNIQYF.

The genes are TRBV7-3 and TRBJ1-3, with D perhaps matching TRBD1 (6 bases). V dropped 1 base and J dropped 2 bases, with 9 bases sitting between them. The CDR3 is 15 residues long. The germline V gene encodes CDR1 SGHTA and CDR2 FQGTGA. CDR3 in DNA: TGTGCCAGCAGCTTAAGTGCAGGGGCTGGAAACACCATATATTTT. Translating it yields CASSLSAGAGNTIYF.

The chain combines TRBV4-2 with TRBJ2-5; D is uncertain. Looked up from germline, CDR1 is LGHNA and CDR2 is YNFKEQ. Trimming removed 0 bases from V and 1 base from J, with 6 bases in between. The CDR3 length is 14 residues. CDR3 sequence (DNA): TGTGCCAGCAGCCAAGACATCAGCCAAGAGACCCAGTACTTC. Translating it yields CASSQDISQETQYF.

CDR3 DNA sequence: TGCGCCAGCAGCCAAGATCAGGGGGACAGGGCTTGCGAGCAGTTCTTC. It yields the protein CASSQDQGDRACEQFF. The chain joins TRBV4-3 to TRBJ2-1, with TRBD1 matching over 9 bases. V gave up 0 bases and J gave up 10 bases; unmatched junction bases: 10. The CDR3 has 16 residues. Germline assignment: CDR1 LGHNA and CDR2 YSLEER.

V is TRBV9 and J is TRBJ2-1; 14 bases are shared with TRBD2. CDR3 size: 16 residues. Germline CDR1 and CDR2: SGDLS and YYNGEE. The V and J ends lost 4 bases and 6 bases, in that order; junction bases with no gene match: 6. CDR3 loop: CASSPRGLAGVNEQFF. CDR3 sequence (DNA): TGTGCCAGCAGCCCGAGGGGACTAGCGGGAGTCAATGAGCAGTTCTTC.

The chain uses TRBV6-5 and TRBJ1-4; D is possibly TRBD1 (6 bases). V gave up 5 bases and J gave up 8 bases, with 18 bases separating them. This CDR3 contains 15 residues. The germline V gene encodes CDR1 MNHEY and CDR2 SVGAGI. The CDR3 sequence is CASSPSTGGLEKLFF. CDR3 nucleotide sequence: TGTGCCAGCAGTCCCTCGACGGGGGGCTTGGAAAAACTGTTTTTT.

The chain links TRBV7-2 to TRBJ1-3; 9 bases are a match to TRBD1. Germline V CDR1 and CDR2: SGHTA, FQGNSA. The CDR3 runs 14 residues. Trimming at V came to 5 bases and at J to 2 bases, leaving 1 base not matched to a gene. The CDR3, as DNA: TGTGCCAGCAGCAGGGACAGGGCTGGAAACACCATATATTTT. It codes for CASSRDRAGNTIYF.

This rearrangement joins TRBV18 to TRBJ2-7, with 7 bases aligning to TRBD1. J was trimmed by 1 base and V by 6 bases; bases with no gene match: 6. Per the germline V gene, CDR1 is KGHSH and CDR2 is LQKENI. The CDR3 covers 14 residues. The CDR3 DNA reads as TGTGCCAGCTCGCAGGGACAGAAGTCCTACGAGCAGTACTTC. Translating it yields CASSQGQKSYEQYF.

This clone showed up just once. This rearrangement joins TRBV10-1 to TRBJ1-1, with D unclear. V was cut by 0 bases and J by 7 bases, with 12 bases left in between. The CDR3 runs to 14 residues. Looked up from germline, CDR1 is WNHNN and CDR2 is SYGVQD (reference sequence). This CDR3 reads CASSESPVRLEAFF. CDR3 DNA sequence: TGCGCCAGCAGTGAGTCGCCAGTGAGACTTGAAGCTTTCTTT.

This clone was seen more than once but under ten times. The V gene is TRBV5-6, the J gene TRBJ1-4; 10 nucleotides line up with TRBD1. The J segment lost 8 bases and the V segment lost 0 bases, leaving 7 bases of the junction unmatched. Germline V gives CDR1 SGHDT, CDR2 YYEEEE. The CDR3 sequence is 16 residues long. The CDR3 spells CASSLAGTGAGEKLFF. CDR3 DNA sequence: TGTGCCAGCAGCTTGGCGGGGACAGGGGCGGGAGAAAAACTGTTTTTT.

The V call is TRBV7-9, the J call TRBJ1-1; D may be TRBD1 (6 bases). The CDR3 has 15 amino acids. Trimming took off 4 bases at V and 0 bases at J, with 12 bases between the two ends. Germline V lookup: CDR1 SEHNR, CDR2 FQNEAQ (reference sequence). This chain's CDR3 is CASSSTGTMNTEAFF. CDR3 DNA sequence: TGTGCCAGCAGCTCGACAGGCACTATGAACACTGAAGCTTTCTTT.

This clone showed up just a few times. The CDR3 loop reads CASSFGEGVYNEQFF. Written as DNA, the CDR3 is TGTGCCAGCAGCTTCGGCGAGGGGGTGTACAATGAGCAGTTCTTC. The chain carries TRBV5-6 and TRBJ2-1; D may be TRBD1 (6 bases). The V end lost 2 bases, the J end lost 4 bases, and 13 bases lay between the germline ends. The CDR3 length is 15 residues. CDR1 is SGHDT, CDR2 YYEEEE, per germline.

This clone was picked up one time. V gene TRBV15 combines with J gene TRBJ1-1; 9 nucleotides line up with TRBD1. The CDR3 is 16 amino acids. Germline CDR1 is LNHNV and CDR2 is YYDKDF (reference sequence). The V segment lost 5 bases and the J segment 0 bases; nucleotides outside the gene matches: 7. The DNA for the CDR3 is TGTGCCACCAGCGGCCGGGACAGGGAAGTGAACACTGAAGCTTTCTTT. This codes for CATSGRDREVNTEAFF.

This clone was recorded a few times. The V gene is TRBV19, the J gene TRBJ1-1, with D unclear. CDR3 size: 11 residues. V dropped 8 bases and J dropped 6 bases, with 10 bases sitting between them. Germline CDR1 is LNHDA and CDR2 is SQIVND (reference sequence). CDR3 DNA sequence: TGTGCCAGTTTCCAGGATGCTGAAGCTTTCTTT. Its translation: CASFQDAEAFF.

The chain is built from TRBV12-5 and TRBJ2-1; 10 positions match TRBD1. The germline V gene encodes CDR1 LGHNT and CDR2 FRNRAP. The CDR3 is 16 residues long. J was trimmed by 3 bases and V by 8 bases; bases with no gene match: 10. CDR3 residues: CASRSGDRGLYNEQFF. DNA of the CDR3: TGTGCTAGTAGGTCGGGGGACAGGGGACTCTACAATGAGCAGTTCTTC.

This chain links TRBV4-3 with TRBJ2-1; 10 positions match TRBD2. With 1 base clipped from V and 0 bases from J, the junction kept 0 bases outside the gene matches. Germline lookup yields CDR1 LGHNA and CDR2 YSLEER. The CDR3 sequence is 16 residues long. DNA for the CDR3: TGCGCCAGCAGCCAAGCTAGCGGGGGCTCCTACAATGAGCAGTTCTTC. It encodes CASSQASGGSYNEQFF.

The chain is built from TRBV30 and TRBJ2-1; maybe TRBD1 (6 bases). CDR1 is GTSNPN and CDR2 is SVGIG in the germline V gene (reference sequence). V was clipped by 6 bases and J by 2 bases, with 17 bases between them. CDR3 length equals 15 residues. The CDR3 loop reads CACKWRTVPYNEQFF. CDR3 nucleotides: TGTGCCTGCAAGTGGAGGACAGTCCCCTACAATGAGCAGTTCTTC.

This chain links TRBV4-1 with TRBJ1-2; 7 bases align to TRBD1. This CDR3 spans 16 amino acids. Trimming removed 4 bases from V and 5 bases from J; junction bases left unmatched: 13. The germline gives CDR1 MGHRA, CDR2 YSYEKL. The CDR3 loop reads CASSPGTLQGPYGYTF. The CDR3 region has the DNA TGCGCCAGCAGCCCGGGAACCTTACAGGGGCCTTATGGCTACACCTTC.

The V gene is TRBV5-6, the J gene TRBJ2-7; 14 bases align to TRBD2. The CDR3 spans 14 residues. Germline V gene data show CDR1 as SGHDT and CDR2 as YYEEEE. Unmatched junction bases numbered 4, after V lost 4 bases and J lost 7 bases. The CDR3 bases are TGTGCCAGCAGCGTAGGACTAGCGGGAGGAGAGCAGTACGTC. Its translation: CASSVGLAGGEQYV.

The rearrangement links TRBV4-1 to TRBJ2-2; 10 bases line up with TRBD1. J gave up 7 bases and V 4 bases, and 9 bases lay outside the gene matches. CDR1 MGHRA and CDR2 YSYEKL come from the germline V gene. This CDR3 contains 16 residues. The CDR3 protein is CASSLAGTGVVGELFF. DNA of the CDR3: TGCGCCAGCAGCCTTGCGGGGACAGGGGTTGTCGGGGAGCTGTTTTTT.

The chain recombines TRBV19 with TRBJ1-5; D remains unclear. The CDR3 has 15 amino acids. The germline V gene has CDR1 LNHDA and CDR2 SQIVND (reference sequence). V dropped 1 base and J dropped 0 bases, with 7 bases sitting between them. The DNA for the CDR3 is TGTGCCAGTAGTATAGGAACAGATAGCAATCAGCCCCAGCATTTT. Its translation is CASSIGTDSNQPQHF.

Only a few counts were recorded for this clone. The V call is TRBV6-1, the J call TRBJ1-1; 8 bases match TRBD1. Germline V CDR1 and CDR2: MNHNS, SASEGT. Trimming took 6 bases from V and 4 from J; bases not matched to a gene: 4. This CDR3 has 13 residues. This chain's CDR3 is CASRTGVVTEAFF. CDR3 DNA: TGTGCCAGCAGGACAGGGGTCGTCACTGAAGCTTTCTTT.